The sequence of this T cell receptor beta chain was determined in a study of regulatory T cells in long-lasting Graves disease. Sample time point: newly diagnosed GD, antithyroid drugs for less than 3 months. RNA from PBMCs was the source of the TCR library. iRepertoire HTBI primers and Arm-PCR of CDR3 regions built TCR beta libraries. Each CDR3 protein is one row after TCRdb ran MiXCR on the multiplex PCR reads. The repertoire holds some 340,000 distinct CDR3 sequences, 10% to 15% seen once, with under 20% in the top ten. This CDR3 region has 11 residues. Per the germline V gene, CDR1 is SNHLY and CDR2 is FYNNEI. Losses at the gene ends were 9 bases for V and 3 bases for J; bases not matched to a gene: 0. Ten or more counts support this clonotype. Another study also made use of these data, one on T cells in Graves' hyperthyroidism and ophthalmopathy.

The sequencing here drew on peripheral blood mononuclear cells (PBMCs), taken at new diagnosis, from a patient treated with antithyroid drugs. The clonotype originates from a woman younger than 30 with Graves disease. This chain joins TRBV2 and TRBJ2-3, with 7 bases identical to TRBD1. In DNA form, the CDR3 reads TGTGCCAGGACAGGGACAGATACGCAGTATTTT. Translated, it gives CARTGTDTQYF.